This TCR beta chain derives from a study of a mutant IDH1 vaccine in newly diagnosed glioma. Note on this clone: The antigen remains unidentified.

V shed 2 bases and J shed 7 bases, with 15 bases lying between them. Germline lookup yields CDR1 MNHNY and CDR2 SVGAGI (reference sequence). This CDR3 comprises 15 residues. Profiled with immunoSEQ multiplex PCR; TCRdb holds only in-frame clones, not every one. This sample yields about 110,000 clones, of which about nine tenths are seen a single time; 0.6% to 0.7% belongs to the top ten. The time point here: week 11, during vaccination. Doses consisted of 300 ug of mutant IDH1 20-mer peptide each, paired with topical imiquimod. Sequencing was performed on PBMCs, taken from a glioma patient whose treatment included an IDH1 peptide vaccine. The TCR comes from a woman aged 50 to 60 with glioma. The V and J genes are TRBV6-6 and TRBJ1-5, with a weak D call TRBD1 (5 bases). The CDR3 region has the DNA TGTGCCAGCAGTTACCAGGGTCAGGCTGGACAGCCCCAGCATTTT. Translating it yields CASSYQGQAGQPQHF.